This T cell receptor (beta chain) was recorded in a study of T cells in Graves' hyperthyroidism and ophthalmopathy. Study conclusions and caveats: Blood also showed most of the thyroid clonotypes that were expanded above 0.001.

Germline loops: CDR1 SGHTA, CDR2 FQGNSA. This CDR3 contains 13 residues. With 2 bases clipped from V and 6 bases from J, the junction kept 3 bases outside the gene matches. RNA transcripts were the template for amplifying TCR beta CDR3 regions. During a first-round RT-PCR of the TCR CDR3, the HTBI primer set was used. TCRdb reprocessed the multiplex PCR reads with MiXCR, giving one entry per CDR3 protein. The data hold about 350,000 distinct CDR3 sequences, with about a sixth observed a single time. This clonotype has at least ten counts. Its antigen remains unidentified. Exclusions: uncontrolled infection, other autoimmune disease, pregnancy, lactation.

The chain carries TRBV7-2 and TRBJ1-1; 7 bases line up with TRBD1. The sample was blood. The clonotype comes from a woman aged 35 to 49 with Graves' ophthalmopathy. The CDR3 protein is CASSLKGAAEAFF. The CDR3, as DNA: TGTGCCAGCAGCTTAAAGGGGGCCGCTGAAGCTTTCTTT.